This T cell receptor (beta chain) was sequenced during a study of PD-1 blockade in mismatch repair-deficient tumors. This table comes from immunoSEQ multiplex PCR, and its TCRdb copy is limited to in-frame clones, with some not included. This table has about 79,000 clones, approximately 80% appearing once. Regarding this clone: Its antigen is still unknown.

This CDR3 contains 15 residues. CDR1 is MNHEY, CDR2 SMNVEV, per germline (reference sequence). The V and J ends lost 3 bases and 4 bases, in that order; junction bases with no gene match: 6. Study findings and constraints: Rapid post-treatment expansion, then contraction, generally preceding radiologic response, marked tumor-resident clones.

The receptor's source is an adult with mismatch repair-deficient cancer. This chain joins TRBV27 and TRBJ1-2, with 9 bases matching TRBD1. The sample was peripheral blood, taken 44 weeks after starting pembrolizumab. CDR3 protein: CASSLGQGLIYGYTF. CDR3 in DNA: TGTGCCAGCAGTTTGGGACAGGGCTTAATCTATGGCTACACCTTC.